This TCR beta chain derives from a study of brain T cells in children with intractable seizures. Points from the study as a whole: HCMV serostatus was not known, and viral specificity came from CDR3 similarity only.

Points on this clone: Its antigen is unknown.

V was cut by 8 bases and J by 5 bases, with 15 bases left in between. This CDR3 is built from 13 residues. CDR1 is SNHLY and CDR2 is FYNNEI in the germline V gene. Time point indicated: blood from clinic visit 5 months post-surgery; TSC patient then seizure free. Pre-surgery treatment included at least one anti-epileptic drug. Clones were read by immunoSEQ multiplex PCR, and TCRdb kept only the in-frame ones, dropping some. The data contain about 340,000 clones, nearly 95% of them singletons. The rearrangement links TRBV2 to TRBJ2-5; D is perhaps TRBD1 (5 bases). The starting material was peripheral blood, obtained roughly 5 months after surgery. This clonotype was obtained from a boy younger than two with tuberous sclerosis and intractable seizures. CDR3 residues: CASGEAPGETQYF. The CDR3 coding sequence is TGTGCCAGCGGCGAGGCTCCAGGGGAGACCCAGTACTTC.